The clone carrying this T cell receptor (beta chain) was counted between two and nine times. This record comes from a study of blood T cell repertoires in COVID-19. Study details: Both acute and convalescent COVID-19 samples were obtained from the United States, Italy and Spain.

This CDR3 is built from 13 residues. In germline, CDR1 is MGHRA, CDR2 YSYEKL. J was trimmed by 11 bases and V by 1 base; bases with no gene match: 7. Authors' methods: Reference gene primer amplification yielded estimated nucleated cell counts. The repertoire was sequenced with immunoSEQ multiplex PCR; TCRdb's copy has only in-frame clones and lacks some. V and J calls and clone size are those listed in that table; D and trimming were worked out from the DNA. This sample has over 70,000 clones, with about 88% found just once. This clonotype was obtained from a human donor in a cohort sampled during active COVID-19. The sequencing sample was made of peripheral blood. The genes are TRBV4-1 and TRBJ1-1; TRBD1 agrees at 7 bases. The CDR3 protein is CASSQVDRSQAFF. The CDR3 DNA follows: TGCGCCAGCAGCCAAGTGGACAGGTCGCAGGCTTTCTTT.